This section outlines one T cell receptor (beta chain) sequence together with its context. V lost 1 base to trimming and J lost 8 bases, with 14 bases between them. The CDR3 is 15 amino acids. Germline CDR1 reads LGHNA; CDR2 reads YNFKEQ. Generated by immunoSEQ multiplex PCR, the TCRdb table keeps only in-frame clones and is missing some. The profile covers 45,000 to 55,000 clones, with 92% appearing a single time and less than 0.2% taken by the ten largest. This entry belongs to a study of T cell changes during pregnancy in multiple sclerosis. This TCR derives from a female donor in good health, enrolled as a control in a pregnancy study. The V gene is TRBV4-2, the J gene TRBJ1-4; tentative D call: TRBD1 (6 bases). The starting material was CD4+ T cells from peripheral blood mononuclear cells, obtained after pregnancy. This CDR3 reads CASSQVPGAREKLFF. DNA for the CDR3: TGTGCCAGCAGCCAAGTTCCAGGGGCGAGGGAAAAACTGTTTTTT.